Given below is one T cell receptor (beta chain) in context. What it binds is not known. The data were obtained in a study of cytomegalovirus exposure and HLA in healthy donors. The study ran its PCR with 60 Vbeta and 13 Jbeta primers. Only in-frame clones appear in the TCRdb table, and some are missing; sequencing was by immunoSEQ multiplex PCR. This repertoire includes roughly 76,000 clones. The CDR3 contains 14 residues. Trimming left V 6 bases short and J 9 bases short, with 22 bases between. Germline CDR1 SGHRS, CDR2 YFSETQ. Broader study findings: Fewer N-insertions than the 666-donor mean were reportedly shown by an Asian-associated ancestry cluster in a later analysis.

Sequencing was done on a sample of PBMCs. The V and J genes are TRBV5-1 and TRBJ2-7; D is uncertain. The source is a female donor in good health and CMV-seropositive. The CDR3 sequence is CASKVAGLSTRQYF. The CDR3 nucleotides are TGCGCCAGCAAAGTAGCCGGCCTCTCGACGAGGCAGTACTTC.